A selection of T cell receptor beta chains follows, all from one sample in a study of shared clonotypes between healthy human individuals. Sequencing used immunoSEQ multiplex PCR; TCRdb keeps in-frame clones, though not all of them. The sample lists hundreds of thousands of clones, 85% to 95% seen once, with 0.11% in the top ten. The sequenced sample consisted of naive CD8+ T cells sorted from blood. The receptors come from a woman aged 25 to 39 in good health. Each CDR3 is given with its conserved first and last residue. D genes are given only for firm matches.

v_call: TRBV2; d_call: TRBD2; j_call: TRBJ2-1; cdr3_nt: TGTGCCAGCAGTGATGTAGCGGGAGTTCTCTACAATGAGCAGTTCTTC; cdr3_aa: CASSDVAGVLYNEQFF
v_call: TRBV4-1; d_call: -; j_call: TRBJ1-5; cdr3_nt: TGCGCCAGCAGCCAAGATTTCCCATGGCGTCAGCCCCAGCATTTT; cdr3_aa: CASSQDFPWRQPQHF
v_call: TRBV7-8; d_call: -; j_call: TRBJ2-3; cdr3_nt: TGTGCCAGCAGCTTAGGACGCGCTAGCACAGATACGCAGTATTTT; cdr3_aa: CASSLGRASTDTQYF
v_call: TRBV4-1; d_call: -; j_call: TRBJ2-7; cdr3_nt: TGCGCCAGCAGCCAAGTAGGGGAATCCTACGAGCAGTACTTC; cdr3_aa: CASSQVGESYEQYF
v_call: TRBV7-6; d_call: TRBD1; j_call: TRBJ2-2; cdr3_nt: TGTGCCAGCAGCCGATACGCAGGGGGCGAAAACACCGGGGAGCTGTTTTTT; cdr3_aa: CASSRYAGGENTGELFF
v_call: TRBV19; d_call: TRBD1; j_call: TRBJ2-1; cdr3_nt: TGTGCCAGCAATTCCATCACGGACAGGGGACCCTACAATGAGCAGTTCTTC; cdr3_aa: CASNSITDRGPYNEQFF
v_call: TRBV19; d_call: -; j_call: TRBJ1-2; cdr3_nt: TGTGCCAGTACCGCCGGTCATGGCTACACCTTC; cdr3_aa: CASTAGHGYTF
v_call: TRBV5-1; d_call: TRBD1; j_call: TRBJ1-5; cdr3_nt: TGCGCCAGCAGCTCTGGACAGGCTAGCAATCAGCCCCAGCATTTT; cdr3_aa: CASSSGQASNQPQHF
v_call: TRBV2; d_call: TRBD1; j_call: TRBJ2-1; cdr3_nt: TGTGCCAGCAGGGGGACAGGGGTGAATGAGCAGTTCTTC; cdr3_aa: CASRGTGVNEQFF
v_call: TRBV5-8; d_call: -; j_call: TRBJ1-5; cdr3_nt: TGTGCCAGCAGCTTGGAAGCCCAGCCCCAGCATTTT; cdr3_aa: CASSLEAQPQHF
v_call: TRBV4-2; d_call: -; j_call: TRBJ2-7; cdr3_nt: TGTGCCAGCAGCCATCCCCTGGGGGAGAGCTCCTACGAGCAGTACTTC; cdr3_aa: CASSHPLGESSYEQYF
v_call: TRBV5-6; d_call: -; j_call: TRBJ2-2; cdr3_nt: TGTGCCAGCAGCTCCGCGAGTAAACTCACCGGGGAGCTGTTTTTT; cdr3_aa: CASSSASKLTGELFF
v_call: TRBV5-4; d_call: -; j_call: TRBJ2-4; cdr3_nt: TGTGCCAGCAGCTTGGCGGCGGGAGCCAAAAACATTCAGTACTTC; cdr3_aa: CASSLAAGAKNIQYF
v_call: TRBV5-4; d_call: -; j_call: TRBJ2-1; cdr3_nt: TGTGCCAGCAGCTTGGGCCATGAGCAGTTCTTC; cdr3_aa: CASSLGHEQFF
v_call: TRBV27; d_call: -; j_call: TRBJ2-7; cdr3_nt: TGTGCCAGCAGTCCCACCACAGTGCCCTACGAGCAGTACTTC; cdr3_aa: CASSPTTVPYEQYF